A single sample is the source of the 14 T cell receptor beta chains below, sequenced in a study of shared clonotypes between healthy human individuals. The table came from immunoSEQ multiplex PCR; TCRdb's copy has only in-frame clones and leaves some out. The table lists around 700,000 clones, 60% to 75% of them singletons. What was sequenced was memory CD4+ T cells sorted from blood. The subset: CD45RA-negative fraction. The origin of the receptors is a woman in her thirties in good health.

This clone was observed a single time. This sequence joins TRBV25-1 and TRBJ2-5; D is possibly TRBD1 or TRBD2 (5 bases each). The DNA end is more similar to TRBJ2-7, so the J call may be wrong. Per germline, CDR1 MGHDK and CDR2 SYGVNS. CDR3 size: 15 residues. For the CDR3, the DNA is TGTGCCAGCAGTGAAGGGGGAAGAAACCCCTACGAGCAGTACTTC. Protein: CASSEGGRNPYEQYF.

CDR3 nucleotide sequence: TGCGCCAGCAGCATTACTAGCGGGTCCTACAATGAGCAGTTCTTC. Its translation: CASSITSGSYNEQFF. The chain couples TRBV5-1 to TRBJ2-1; the match to TRBD2 covers 9 bases. Germline V gene data show CDR1 as SGHRS and CDR2 as YFSETQ. The junction had 3 bases not matched to a gene; V was cut back by 4 bases and J by 1 base. The CDR3 spans 15 residues.

This chain joins TRBV30 and TRBJ1-6; 7 bases agree with TRBD1. The J segment lost 6 bases and the V segment lost 5 bases, leaving 4 bases of the junction unmatched. The CDR3 contains 13 residues. Germline V lookup: CDR1 GTSNPN, CDR2 SVGIG (reference sequence). CDR3 nucleotide sequence: TGTGCCTGGGAGAGACAGGGTAATTCACCCCTCCACTTT. Amino acids: CAWERQGNSPLHF.

The chain links TRBV27 to TRBJ2-1; TRBD1 agrees at 9 bases. V lost 5 bases and J lost 0; bases outside the gene matches: 11. CDR1 MNHEY and CDR2 SMNVEV come from the germline V gene (reference sequence). This CDR3 comprises 18 residues. The CDR3: CASSGTGGTGSSYNEQFF. For the CDR3, the DNA is TGTGCCAGCAGTGGAACGGGCGGGACAGGGAGCTCCTACAATGAGCAGTTCTTC.

The chain carries TRBV28 and TRBJ1-2; no clear D. CDR1 and CDR2 (germline): MDHEN, SYDVKM. This CDR3 spans 15 amino acids. V lost 5 bases to trimming and J lost 0 bases, with 13 bases between them. Here the CDR3 DNA reads TGTGCCAGCAGTACTCGAGGGTTGCCTAACTATGGCTACACCTTC. This sequence encodes CASSTRGLPNYGYTF.

The V gene is TRBV10-3, the J gene TRBJ1-2, with TRBD1 matching over 7 bases. CDR3 length equals 13 residues. Germline V gene sequence: CDR1 ENHRY, CDR2 SYGVKD. The DNA for the CDR3 is TGTGCAAGCAAAGGGGCGACAGGGTATGGCTACACCTTC. Translation: CASKGATGYGYTF.

This clone is a singleton in its sample. The CDR3 loop is CASSYSGTSGSYEQYF. CDR3 DNA sequence: TGTGCCAGCAGTTACTCGGGGACTAGCGGGTCCTACGAGCAGTACTTC. J is TRBJ2-7 and V is TRBV6-5; 12 bases are a match to TRBD2. This CDR3 has 16 residues. With 0 bases clipped from V and 1 base from J, the junction kept 1 base outside the gene matches. The V gene's germline CDR1 is MNHEY and CDR2 SVGAGI.

The chain has TRBV27 and TRBJ2-2; TRBD1 aligns across 7 bases. Germline assignment: CDR1 MNHEY and CDR2 SMNVEV (reference sequence). With V trimmed by 5 bases and J by 6 bases, 9 bases remained unmatched. The CDR3 spans 15 residues. The CDR3 loop reads CASSPRQGWAGELFF. CDR3 in DNA: TGTGCCAGCAGTCCAAGACAGGGTTGGGCCGGGGAGCTGTTTTTT.

Here the CDR3 reads CASTSGREEQYF. The CDR3 nucleotides are TGTGCCAGCACTAGCGGGAGAGAAGAGCAGTACTTC. The chain links TRBV27 to TRBJ2-7; 10 bases align to TRBD2. J was trimmed by 7 bases and V by 7 bases; bases with no gene match: 4. Germline V CDR1 and CDR2: MNHEY, SMNVEV (reference sequence). This CDR3 contains 12 residues.

The chain carries TRBV29-1 and TRBJ1-1; 7 bases match TRBD1. CDR3 length: 14 amino acids. Trimming removed 4 bases from V and 10 bases from J; junction bases left unmatched: 15. Germline V gene data show CDR1 as SQVTM and CDR2 as ANQGSEA. CDR3 in amino acids: CSVAAQGRGKGAFF. Written as DNA, the CDR3 is TGCAGCGTTGCGGCCCAAGGCAGGGGGAAAGGAGCTTTCTTT.

As regards this clone: It is likely a read error: a sequence one base away is far more abundant. The chain couples TRBV7-8 to TRBJ2-7; 7 nucleotides match TRBD2. The germline CDR1 and CDR2 sequences are SGHVS and FQNEAQ. This CDR3 has 12 residues. DNA for the CDR3: TGTGCCGGCAGTCCCTGGGGGGGCGAGCAGTACTTC. Protein sequence: CAGSPWGGEQYF.

This clone was counted once. The chain joins TRBV2 to TRBJ2-5; the match to TRBD1 covers 8 bases. V shed 9 bases, J shed 4 bases, and the junction held 4 bases outside the gene matches. In germline, CDR1 is SNHLY, CDR2 FYNNEI. The CDR3 has 12 residues. The CDR3 sequence is CARRQGSETQYF. The CDR3 nucleotides read TGTGCCAGGAGACAGGGGTCAGAGACCCAGTACTTC.

The chain recombines TRBV11-3 with TRBJ2-7; no firm D call. Trimming shortened V by 5 bases and J by 5 bases, and 10 bases separated the two germline ends. The CDR3 is 12 amino acids. Germline V gene data show CDR1 as SGHNT and CDR2 as YENEEA. CDR3 coding DNA: TGTGCCAGCAGCCATCGGGTCCACGAGCAGTACTTC. Amino acid sequence: CASSHRVHEQYF.

This chain uses TRBV5-6 with TRBJ2-7; 7 bases align to TRBD2. This CDR3 is 13 amino acids long. The germline gives CDR1 SGHDT, CDR2 YYEEEE. The ends lost 2 bases at V and 7 bases at J; junction bases unmatched: 6. The DNA of the CDR3 is TGTGCCAGCAGCTTTCGGGGGGACGCGGAGCAGTACTTC. As protein: CASSFRGDAEQYF.